These 2 T cell receptor beta chains were all obtained from the same sample, sequenced in a study of T cell responses to AZD1222 COVID-19 vaccine. TCRdb's copy holds only in-frame clones and misses some; the assay was immunoSEQ multiplex PCR. The sample includes some 95,000 clones, around nine tenths of them seen just once. The source material was peripheral blood, sampled on day 0 of MenACWY control vaccination. These TCRs come from an adult in good health.

The CDR3 sequence is CASSEDGGGSGANVLTF. The CDR3 DNA sequence: TGTGCCAGCAGTGAAGACGGAGGAGGATCTGGGGCCAACGTCCTGACTTTC. The rearrangement links TRBV2 to TRBJ2-6; weak D call: TRBD2 (5 bases). The germline V gene encodes CDR1 SNHLY and CDR2 FYNNEI. V was pared by 1 base and J by 1 base, with 11 bases between. This CDR3 is built from 17 residues.

Written as DNA, the CDR3 is TGCGCCAGCAGCCCCTCTAGCGGGTCTAGCTCCTACAATGAGCAGTTCTTC. The encoded protein is CASSPSSGSSSYNEQFF. This chain uses TRBV5-1 with TRBJ2-1; 8 positions agree with TRBD2. Per the germline V gene, CDR1 is SGHRS and CDR2 is YFSETQ. The CDR3 loop spans 17 amino acids. V shed 4 bases, J shed 0 bases, and the junction held 9 bases outside the gene matches.